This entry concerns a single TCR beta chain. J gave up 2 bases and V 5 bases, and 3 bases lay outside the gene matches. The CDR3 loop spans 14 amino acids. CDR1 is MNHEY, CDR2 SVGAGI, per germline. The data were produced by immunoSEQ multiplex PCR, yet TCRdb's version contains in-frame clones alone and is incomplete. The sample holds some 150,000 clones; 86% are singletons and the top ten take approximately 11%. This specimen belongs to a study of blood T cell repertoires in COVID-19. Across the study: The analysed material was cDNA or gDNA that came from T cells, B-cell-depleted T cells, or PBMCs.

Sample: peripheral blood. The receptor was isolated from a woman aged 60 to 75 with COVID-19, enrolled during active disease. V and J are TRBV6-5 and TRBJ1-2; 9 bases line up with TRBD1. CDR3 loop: CASSRDRANYGYTF. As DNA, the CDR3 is TGTGCCAGCAGTCGGGACAGGGCCAACTATGGCTACACCTTC.